The 25 T cell receptor beta chains below come from one sample, sequenced in a study of T cells in Graves' hyperthyroidism and ophthalmopathy. RNA transcripts gave rise to amplified TCR beta CDR3 regions. The TCR CDR3 first-round RT-PCR relied on the HTBI primer set. Using its own MiXCR run on the multiplex PCR reads, TCRdb lists one record per CDR3 protein. The sample records 450,000 to 650,000 distinct CDR3 sequences, more than 20% being singletons. Specimen: blood. Every receptor here comes from a man between 18 and 29 years old with Graves' hyperthyroidism.

The CDR3 reads CASSFGTSGGPIKETQYF. The CDR3 DNA follows: TGCGCCAGCAGCTTCGGGACTAGCGGGGGCCCGATAAAAGAGACCCAGTACTTC. This chain joins TRBV5-1 and TRBJ2-5; TRBD2 matches at 14 bases. The CDR3 is 18 residues long. Germline CDR1 is SGHRS and CDR2 is YFSETQ. Losses at the gene ends were 2 bases for V and 3 bases for J; bases not matched to a gene: 9. Full variable domain (outside the CDR3, taken from reference TRBV5-1 and TRBJ2-5): KAGVTQTPRYLIKTRGQQVTLSCSPISGHRSVSWYQQTPGQGLQFLFEYFSETQRNKGNFPGRFSGRQFSNSRSEMNVSTLELGDSALYLCASSFGTSGGPIKETQYFGPGTRLLVL.

This clonotype was seen repeatedly, ten times or more. V and J are TRBV4-1 and TRBJ2-2; TRBD2 matches 8 bases. Germline CDR1 and CDR2: MGHRA and YSYEKL. With V trimmed by 8 bases and J by 0 bases, 5 bases remained unmatched. This CDR3 comprises 15 residues. CDR3 sequence reads: CASGELAANTGELFF. DNA for the CDR3: TGCGCCAGCGGTGAACTAGCGGCGAACACCGGGGAGCTGTTTTTT.

This clonotype was seen many times. V usage is TRBV12-3 or TRBV12-4 and J usage is TRBJ2-2; 8 positions match TRBD1. J lost 5 bases, V lost 3 bases, and 2 bases had no gene match. This CDR3 spans 14 amino acids. This CDR3 is CASSFRGRTGELFF. CDR3 sequence (DNA): TGTGCCAGCAGTTTCAGGGGGCGGACCGGGGAGCTGTTTTTT.

The chain has TRBV3-1 and TRBJ2-4; TRBD2 is a possible D gene (6 bases). The CDR3 totals 15 residues. The germline CDR1 and CDR2 sequences are LGHDT and YNNKEL (reference sequence). The V and J ends lost 4 bases and 7 bases respectively, with 17 bases between them. CDR3 nucleotides: TGTGCCAGCAGCCTGACTCGGGGGAGGACGAACATTCAGTACTTC. Amino acid sequence: CASSLTRGRTNIQYF.

This clonotype has at least ten counts. This chain uses TRBV12-3 or TRBV12-4 with TRBJ1-1, with a possible D match to TRBD1 (6 bases). The length of the CDR3 is 15 residues. V lost 5 bases to trimming and J lost 0 bases, with 13 bases between them. CDR3: CASSPRDKLNTEAFF. The CDR3 nucleotides are TGTGCCAGCAGTCCCCGGGACAAACTGAACACTGAAGCTTTCTTT.

The rearrangement joins TRBV25-1 to TRBJ1-2; TRBD1 matches at 8 bases. The ends lost 2 bases at V and 6 bases at J; junction bases unmatched: 17. The germline gives CDR1 MGHDK, CDR2 SYGVNS. This CDR3 spans 18 amino acids. This CDR3 reads CASSEGFVGQVTPHGYTF. CDR3 coding DNA: TGTGCCAGCAGTGAAGGGTTTGTGGGACAGGTCACTCCCCATGGCTACACCTTC.

This clonotype has at least ten counts. This sequence joins TRBV28 and TRBJ1-5, with 7 bases fitting TRBD1. Germline CDR1 is MDHEN and CDR2 is SYDVKM. Unmatched junction bases numbered 8, after V lost 4 bases and J lost 5 bases. This CDR3 comprises 15 residues. The CDR3 coding sequence is TGTGCCAGCAGTTCCGTACAGGGGAATCATCAGCCCCAGCATTTT. Translating gives CASSSVQGNHQPQHF. The full variable domain, its missing parts supplied by reference TRBV28 and TRBJ1-5, is DVKVTQSSRYLVKRTGEKVFLECVQDMDHENMFWYRQDPGLGLRLIYFSYDVKMKEKGDIPEGYSVSREKKERFSLILESASTNQTSMYLCASSSVQGNHQPQHFGDGTRLSIL.

This chain connects TRBV6-1 to TRBJ2-7, with 9 bases matching TRBD2. In germline, CDR1 is MNHNS, CDR2 SASEGT. Trimming at V came to 2 bases and at J to 3 bases, leaving 2 bases not matched to a gene. This CDR3 contains 14 residues. The CDR3 bases are TGTGCCAGCAGTGAAAGCGGGGGGAACTACGAGCAGTACTTC. Residues: CASSESGGNYEQYF.

A word on this clonotype: At one end the junction does not follow the germline gene, possibly because of a read error. The rearrangement links TRBV6-4 to TRBJ2-5; D is ambiguous. There are 14 residues in the CDR3. Germline CDR1 MRHNA, CDR2 SNTAGT. The CDR3 loop is CACSLETTLETQYF. Written as DNA, the CDR3 is TGTGCCTGCAGTCTAGAAACGACCCTAGAGACCCAGTACTTC.

V gene TRBV5-1 combines with J gene TRBJ2-7; 7 positions agree with TRBD2. Germline lookup yields CDR1 SGHRS and CDR2 YFSETQ. J lost 1 base, V lost 3 bases, and 4 bases had no gene match. There are 14 residues in the CDR3. The CDR3 DNA reads TGCGCCAGCAGCTCGCGGGAGCGGTCCTACGAGCAGTACTTC. Protein sequence: CASSSRERSYEQYF.

Ten or more counts support this clonotype. The chain combines TRBV12-3 or TRBV12-4 with TRBJ1-5, with 7 bases aligning to TRBD1. With 7 bases clipped from V and 7 bases from J, the junction kept 10 bases outside the gene matches. The CDR3 is 14 amino acids. The CDR3 DNA sequence: TGTGCCAGCACCCAGAATCCAGGGGGGCAGCCCCAGCATTTT. Translation gives CASTQNPGGQPQHF.

A few counts support this clonotype. A single base separates this from a much larger clone, so it may be a read error. The CDR3 loop reads CASSPGTGALYGYTF. CDR3 DNA sequence: TGTGCCAGCAGTCCCGGGACAGGGGCCCTCTATGGCTACACCTTC. This sequence joins TRBV27 and TRBJ1-2, with 10 positions matching TRBD1. This CDR3 spans 15 amino acids. Looked up from germline, CDR1 is MNHEY and CDR2 is SMNVEV (reference sequence). Trimming at V came to 5 bases and at J to 4 bases, leaving 7 bases not matched to a gene.

The genes are TRBV7-8 and TRBJ2-7, with D perhaps TRBD1 or TRBD2 (5 bases each). CDR1 is SGHVS, CDR2 FQNEAQ, per germline. The CDR3 has 12 residues. The V gene lost 5 bases and the J gene lost 6 bases, with 11 bases spanning the gap. CDR3: CASSPGTPEQYF. The CDR3 DNA sequence: TGTGCCAGCAGCCCCGGGACCCCCGAGCAGTACTTC.

The chain employs TRBV6-1 and TRBJ2-7, with 7 bases aligning to TRBD1. With V trimmed by 7 bases and J by 0 bases, 6 bases remained unmatched. This CDR3 spans 14 amino acids. Germline CDR1 is MNHNS and CDR2 is SASEGT. CDR3 nucleotide sequence: TGTGCCAGCAAAGAAACAGGGGCCTCCTACGAGCAGTACTTC. This codes for CASKETGASYEQYF.

This clonotype was counted ten times or more. The chain couples TRBV5-1 to TRBJ2-7; possible D gene TRBD1, 5 bases. Trimming left V 3 bases short and J 2 bases short, with 18 bases between. Germline loops: CDR1 SGHRS, CDR2 YFSETQ. The CDR3 runs to 16 residues. As DNA, the CDR3 is TGCGCCAGCAGCTCCACCCGTAGGGGTGGACCCTACGAGCAGTACTTC. Amino acids: CASSSTRRGGPYEQYF. Using reference TRBV5-1 and TRBJ2-7 for the parts outside the CDR3, the full variable domain is KAGVTQTPRYLIKTRGQQVTLSCSPISGHRSVSWYQQTPGQGLQFLFEYFSETQRNKGNFPGRFSGRQFSNSRSEMNVSTLELGDSALYLCASSSTRRGGPYEQYFGPGTRLTVT.

This clonotype has at least ten counts. The chain carries TRBV20-1 and TRBJ1-2; D is ambiguous. The germline gives CDR1 DFQATT, CDR2 SNEGSKA (reference sequence). Trimming pared 6 bases from V and 4 bases from J, leaving 12 bases between. The CDR3 length is 12 residues. The CDR3 DNA follows: TGCAGTGCCCCGACACTATCCTATGGCTACACCTTC. Protein: CSAPTLSYGYTF.

This clonotype was seen a handful of times. The chain uses TRBV20-1 and TRBJ1-5, with TRBD1 as a possible D gene (6 bases). CDR3 length: 16 amino acids. CDR1 and CDR2 (germline): DFQATT, SNEGSKA (reference sequence). For the CDR3, the DNA is TGCAGCGTACGTGGTTGGGGGGGGGCGAGCAATCAGCCCCAGCATTTT. Its translation is CSVRGWGGASNQPQHF.

The chain employs TRBV20-1 and TRBJ1-3; D not resolved. Trimming stripped 3 bases from V and 2 bases from J, with 8 bases between. The CDR3 covers 13 residues. Germline V gene lookup returns CDR1 DFQATT and CDR2 SNEGSKA (reference sequence). The CDR3 protein is CSASASTGNTIYF. DNA for the CDR3: TGCAGTGCTAGCGCCTCGACTGGAAACACCATATATTTT.

The table lists this clonotype with many counts. The rearrangement joins TRBV12-3 or TRBV12-4 to TRBJ2-5, with 8 bases lining up with TRBD1. After removal of 6 bases from V and 6 bases from J, the junction contained 9 bases not matched to a gene. The CDR3 runs 14 residues. The CDR3 sequence is CASRGGQGRQTQYF. DNA of the CDR3: TGTGCCAGCAGGGGAGGACAGGGAAGACAGACCCAGTACTTC.

This clonotype has more than one count but fewer than ten. The V gene is TRBV5-1, the J gene TRBJ2-6; 14 positions agree with TRBD2. CDR3 length equals 19 residues. J gave up 0 bases and V 3 bases, and 5 bases lay outside the gene matches. Germline-derived CDR1 and CDR2 are SGHRS and YFSETQ. CDR3 protein: CASSWGLAGALSGANVLTF. Here the CDR3 DNA reads TGCGCCAGCAGCTGGGGACTAGCGGGGGCCCTCTCTGGGGCCAACGTCCTGACTTTC.

Ten or more counts support this clonotype. This sequence joins TRBV4-1 and TRBJ1-1, with 7 bases identical to TRBD1. V dropped 0 bases and J dropped 3; count of bases not matched to a gene: 13. The CDR3 is 18 amino acids. Germline CDR1 is MGHRA and CDR2 is YSYEKL. CDR3 DNA: TGCGCCAGCAGCCAAGATGTAGAGGGGGCGGGGGTGGACACTGAAGCTTTCTTT. It yields the protein CASSQDVEGAGVDTEAFF.

This clonotype was detected ten times or more. The V gene is TRBV25-1, the J gene TRBJ2-7; D gene ambiguous. This CDR3 is 15 amino acids long. Trimming shortened V by 1 base and J by 3 bases, and 13 bases separated the two germline ends. CDR1 and CDR2 from the germline V gene are MGHDK and SYGVNS. CDR3 in amino acids: CASSESGVRYYEQYF. DNA for the CDR3: TGTGCCAGCAGTGAATCTGGGGTCAGGTACTACGAGCAGTACTTC.

This clonotype was seen a single time. CDR3 bases: TGCGCCAGCAGCTTGGTCGGGGACTCGGGCTACGAGCAGTACTTC. This translates into CASSLVGDSGYEQYF. V gene TRBV5-1 combines with J gene TRBJ2-7; possibly TRBD2 for D (6 bases). This CDR3 has 15 amino acids. The V and J ends lost 0 bases and 3 bases respectively, with 13 bases between them. Germline V gene lookup returns CDR1 SGHRS and CDR2 YFSETQ.

This sequence joins TRBV12-3 or TRBV12-4 and TRBJ2-7; 9 bases are shared with TRBD2. The CDR3 sequence is 15 residues long. J gave up 5 bases and V 2 bases, and 7 bases lay outside the gene matches. Here the CDR3 DNA reads TGTGCCAGCAGTTTAAGGCGGGGGGGTCTCAACGAGCAGTACTTC. The encoded protein is CASSLRRGGLNEQYF.

DNA for the CDR3: TGTGCCAGCAGCACGGGACTGGGACGAGGCCGCGAGACCCAGTACTTC. This translates into CASSTGLGRGRETQYF. The chain recombines TRBV5-5 with TRBJ2-5; perhaps TRBD2 as D (6 bases). The germline gives CDR1 SGHKS, CDR2 YYEKEE (reference sequence). The CDR3 covers 16 residues. V gave up 4 bases and J gave up 5 bases, with 21 bases separating them.